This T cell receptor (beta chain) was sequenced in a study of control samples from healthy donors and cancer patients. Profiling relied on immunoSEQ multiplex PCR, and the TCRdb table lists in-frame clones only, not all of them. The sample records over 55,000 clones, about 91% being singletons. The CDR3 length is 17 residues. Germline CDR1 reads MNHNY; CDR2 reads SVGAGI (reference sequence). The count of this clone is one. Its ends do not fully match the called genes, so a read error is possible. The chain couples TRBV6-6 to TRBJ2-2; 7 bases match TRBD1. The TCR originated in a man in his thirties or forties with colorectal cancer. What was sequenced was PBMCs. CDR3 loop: CASSRPDRESEHRGAVF. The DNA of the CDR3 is TGTGCCAGCAGTCGCCCCGACAGGGAAAGCGAACACCGGGGAGCTGTTTTT.